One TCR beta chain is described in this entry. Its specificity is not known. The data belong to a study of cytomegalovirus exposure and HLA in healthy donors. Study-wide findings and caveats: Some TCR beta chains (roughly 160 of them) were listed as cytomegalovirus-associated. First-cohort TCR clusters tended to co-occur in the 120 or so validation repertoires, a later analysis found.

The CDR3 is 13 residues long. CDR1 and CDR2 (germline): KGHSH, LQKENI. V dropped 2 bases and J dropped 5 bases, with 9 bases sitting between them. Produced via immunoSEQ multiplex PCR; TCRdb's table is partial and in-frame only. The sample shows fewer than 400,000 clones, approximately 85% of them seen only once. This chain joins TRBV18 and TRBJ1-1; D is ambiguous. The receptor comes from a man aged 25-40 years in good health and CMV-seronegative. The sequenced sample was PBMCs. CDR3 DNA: TGTGCCAGCTCACCAGGCGGGGAGACTGAAGCTTTCTTT. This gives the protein CASSPGGETEAFF. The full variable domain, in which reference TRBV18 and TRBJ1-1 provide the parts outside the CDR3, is NAGVMQNPRHLVRRRGQEARLRCSPMKGHSHVYWYRQLPEEGLKFMVYLQKENIIDESGMPKERFSAEFPKEGPSILRIQQVVRGDSAAYFCASSPGGETEAFFGQGTRLTVV.